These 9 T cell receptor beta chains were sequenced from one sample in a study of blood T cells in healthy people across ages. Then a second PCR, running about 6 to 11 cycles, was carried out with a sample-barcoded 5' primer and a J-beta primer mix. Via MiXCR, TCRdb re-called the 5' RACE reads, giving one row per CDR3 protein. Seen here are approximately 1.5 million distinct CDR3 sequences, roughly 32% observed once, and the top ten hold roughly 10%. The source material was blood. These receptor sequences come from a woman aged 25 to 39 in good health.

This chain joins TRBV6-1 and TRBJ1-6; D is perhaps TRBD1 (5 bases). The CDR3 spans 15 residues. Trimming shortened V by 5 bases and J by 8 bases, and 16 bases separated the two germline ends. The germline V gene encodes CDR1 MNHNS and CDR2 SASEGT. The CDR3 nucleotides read TGTGCCAGCAGTTTCGCGGGGGGTACCGATTCACCCCTCCACTTT. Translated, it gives CASSFAGGTDSPLHF.

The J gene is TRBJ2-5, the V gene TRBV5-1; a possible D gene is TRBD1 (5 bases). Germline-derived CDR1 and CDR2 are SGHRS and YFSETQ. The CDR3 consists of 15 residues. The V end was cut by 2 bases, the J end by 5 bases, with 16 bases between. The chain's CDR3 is CASSFPGLVQETQYF. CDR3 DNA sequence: TGCGCCAGCAGCTTCCCAGGGCTTGTGCAGGAGACCCAGTACTTC.

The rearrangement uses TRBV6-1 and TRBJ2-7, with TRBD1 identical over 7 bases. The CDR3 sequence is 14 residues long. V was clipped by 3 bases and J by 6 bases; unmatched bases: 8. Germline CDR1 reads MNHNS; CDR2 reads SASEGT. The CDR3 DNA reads TGTGCCAGCAGTGAGTTTAGGGGGCAGGTCGAGCAGTACTTC. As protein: CASSEFRGQVEQYF.

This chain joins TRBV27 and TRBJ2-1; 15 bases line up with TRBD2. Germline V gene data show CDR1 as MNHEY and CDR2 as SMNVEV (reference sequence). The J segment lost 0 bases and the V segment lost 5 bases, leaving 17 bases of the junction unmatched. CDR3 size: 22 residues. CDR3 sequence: CASSPWGPGTSGRRGSYNEQFF. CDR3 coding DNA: TGTGCCAGCAGTCCCTGGGGGCCCGGGACTAGCGGGAGGCGGGGCTCCTACAATGAGCAGTTCTTC.

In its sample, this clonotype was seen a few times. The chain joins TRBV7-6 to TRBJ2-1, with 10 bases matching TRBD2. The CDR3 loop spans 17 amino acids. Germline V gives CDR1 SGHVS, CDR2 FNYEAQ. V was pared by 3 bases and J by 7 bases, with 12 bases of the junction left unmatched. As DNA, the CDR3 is TGTGCCAGCAGCTTCCGCCTTGGGAGCGGGAGGGCTAATGAGCAGTTCTTC. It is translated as CASSFRLGSGRANEQFF.

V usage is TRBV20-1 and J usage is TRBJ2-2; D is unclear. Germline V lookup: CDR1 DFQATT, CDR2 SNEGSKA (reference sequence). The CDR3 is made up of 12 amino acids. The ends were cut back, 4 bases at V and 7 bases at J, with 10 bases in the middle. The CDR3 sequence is CSAKAGGGELFF. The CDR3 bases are TGCAGTGCTAAGGCCGGCGGCGGGGAGCTGTTTTTT.

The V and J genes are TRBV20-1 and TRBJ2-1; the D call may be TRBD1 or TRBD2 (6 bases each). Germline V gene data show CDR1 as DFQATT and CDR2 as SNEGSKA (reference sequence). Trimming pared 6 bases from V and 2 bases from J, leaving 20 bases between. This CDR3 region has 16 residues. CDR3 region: CSARSPRGHAYNEQFF. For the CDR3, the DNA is TGCAGTGCACGATCGCCCCGGGGGCACGCCTACAATGAGCAGTTCTTC.

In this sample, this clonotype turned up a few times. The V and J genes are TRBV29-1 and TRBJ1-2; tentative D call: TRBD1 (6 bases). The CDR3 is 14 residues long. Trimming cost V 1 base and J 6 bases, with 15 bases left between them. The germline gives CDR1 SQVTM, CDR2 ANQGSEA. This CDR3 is CSVEGRWTADGYTF. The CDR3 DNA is TGCAGCGTTGAAGGCCGTTGGACAGCTGATGGCTACACCTTC.

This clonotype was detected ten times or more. The CDR3 bases are TGCGCCTCCGCCCGGGACAGGGGGAGCAATGAGCAGTTCTTC. This encodes CASARDRGSNEQFF. This sequence joins TRBV10-1 and TRBJ2-1; 11 nucleotides agree with TRBD1. CDR3 length: 14 residues. From germline, CDR1 is WNHNN and CDR2 SYGVQD (reference sequence). J lost 6 bases, V lost 11 bases, and 9 bases had no gene match.